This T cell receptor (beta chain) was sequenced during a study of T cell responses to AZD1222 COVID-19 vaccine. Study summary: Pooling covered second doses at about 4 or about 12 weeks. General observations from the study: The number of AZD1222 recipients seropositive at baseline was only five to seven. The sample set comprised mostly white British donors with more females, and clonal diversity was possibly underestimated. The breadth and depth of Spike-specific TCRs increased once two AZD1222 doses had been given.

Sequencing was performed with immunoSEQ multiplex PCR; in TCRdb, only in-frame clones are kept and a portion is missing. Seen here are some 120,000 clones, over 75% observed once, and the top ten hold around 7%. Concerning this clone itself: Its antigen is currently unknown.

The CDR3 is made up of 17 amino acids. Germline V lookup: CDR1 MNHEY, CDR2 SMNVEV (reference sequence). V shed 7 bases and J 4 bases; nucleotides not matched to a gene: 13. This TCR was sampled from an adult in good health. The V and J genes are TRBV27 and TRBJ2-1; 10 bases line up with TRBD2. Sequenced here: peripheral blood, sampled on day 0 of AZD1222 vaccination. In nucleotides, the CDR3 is TGTGCCAGCACCCCGCTGCTAGCGGGAGTATCTTACAATGAGCAGTTCTTC. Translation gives CASTPLLAGVSYNEQFF.